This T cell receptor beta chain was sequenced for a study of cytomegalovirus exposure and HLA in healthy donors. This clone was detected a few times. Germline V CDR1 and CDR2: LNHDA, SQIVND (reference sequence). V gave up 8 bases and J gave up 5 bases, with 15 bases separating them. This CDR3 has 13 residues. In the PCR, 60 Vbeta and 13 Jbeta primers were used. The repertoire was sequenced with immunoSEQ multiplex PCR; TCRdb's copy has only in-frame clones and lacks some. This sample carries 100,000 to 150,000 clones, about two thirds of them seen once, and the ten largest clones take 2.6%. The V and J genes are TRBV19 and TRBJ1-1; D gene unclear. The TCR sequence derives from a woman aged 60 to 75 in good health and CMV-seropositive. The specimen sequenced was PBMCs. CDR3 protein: CASAAGGRTEAFF. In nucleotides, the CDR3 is TGTGCCAGTGCCGCGGGAGGTCGAACTGAAGCTTTCTTT.